In its sample, the clone carrying this T cell receptor beta chain was seen a few times. No antigen is known for it. Stable Graves' hyperthyroidism denoted no ophthalmopathy progression over 18 months. Exclusion of a patient resulted from uncontrolled infection, other autoimmune disease, pregnancy or lactation. The data belong to a study of T cells in Graves' hyperthyroidism and ophthalmopathy. At the level of the study: Before any treatment, at initial diagnosis, peripheral blood was collected.

Amplified TCR beta CDR3 regions derived from RNA transcripts. The study used the HTBI primer set for a first-round RT-PCR of the TCR CDR3. Via MiXCR, TCRdb re-called the multiplex PCR reads, giving one row per CDR3 protein. This sample has some 200,000 distinct CDR3 sequences, with under 20% found just once. The CDR3 is 15 residues long. Germline CDR1 reads SGHAT; CDR2 reads FQNNGV. The V gene lost 2 bases and the J gene lost 2 bases, with 11 bases spanning the gap. General study results and limits: Onset of ophthalmopathy came a median approximately 6.5 months after the model predicted it.

This receptor was identified in a man aged 50 to 60 with Graves' hyperthyroidism. V and J are TRBV11-2 and TRBJ2-3, with a weak D call TRBD2 (6 bases). The sequenced sample was blood. The CDR3 DNA sequence: TGTGCCAGCAGCTTACTTGGGAGGTACACAGATACGCAGTATTTT. Protein: CASSLLGRYTDTQYF.